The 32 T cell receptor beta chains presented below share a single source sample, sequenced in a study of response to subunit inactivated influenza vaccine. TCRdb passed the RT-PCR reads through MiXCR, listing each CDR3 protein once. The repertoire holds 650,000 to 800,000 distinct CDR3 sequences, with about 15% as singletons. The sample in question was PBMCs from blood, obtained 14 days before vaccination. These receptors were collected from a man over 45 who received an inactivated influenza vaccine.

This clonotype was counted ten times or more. The CDR3: CSVEGLAGGTDTQYF. The CDR3 DNA follows: TGCAGCGTTGAAGGGTTAGCAGGCGGCACAGATACGCAGTATTTT. V and J are TRBV29-1 and TRBJ2-3; no reliable D call. V was pared by 1 base and J by 1 base, with 12 bases between. This CDR3 is 15 amino acids long. Germline-derived CDR1 and CDR2 are SQVTM and ANQGSEA.

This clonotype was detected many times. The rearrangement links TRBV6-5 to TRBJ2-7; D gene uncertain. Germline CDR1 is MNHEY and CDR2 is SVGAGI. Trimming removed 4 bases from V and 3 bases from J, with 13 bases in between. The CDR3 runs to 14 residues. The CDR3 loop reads CASSSWVGSYEQYF. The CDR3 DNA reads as TGTGCCAGCAGTTCTTGGGTGGGTAGCTACGAGCAGTACTTC.

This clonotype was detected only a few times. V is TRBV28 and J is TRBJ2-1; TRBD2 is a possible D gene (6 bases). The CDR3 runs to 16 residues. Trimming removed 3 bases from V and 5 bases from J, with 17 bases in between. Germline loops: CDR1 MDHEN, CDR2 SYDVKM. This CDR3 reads CASSFYRGFANNEQFF. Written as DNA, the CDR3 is TGTGCCAGCAGTTTCTACCGGGGGTTTGCCAACAATGAGCAGTTCTTC.

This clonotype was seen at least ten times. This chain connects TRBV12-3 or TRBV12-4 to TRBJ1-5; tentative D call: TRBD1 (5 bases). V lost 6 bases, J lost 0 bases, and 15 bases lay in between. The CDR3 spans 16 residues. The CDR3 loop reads CASRETQGTSNQPQHF. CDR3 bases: TGTGCCAGCAGAGAAACCCAGGGAACTAGCAATCAGCCCCAGCATTTT.

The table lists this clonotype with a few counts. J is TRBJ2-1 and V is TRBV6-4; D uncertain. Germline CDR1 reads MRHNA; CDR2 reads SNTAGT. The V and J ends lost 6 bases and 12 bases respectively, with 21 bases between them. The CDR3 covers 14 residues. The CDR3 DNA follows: TGTGCCAGCAGCAATATCGCGTCCGTCCAAGGGCAGTTCTTC. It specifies CASSNIASVQGQFF.

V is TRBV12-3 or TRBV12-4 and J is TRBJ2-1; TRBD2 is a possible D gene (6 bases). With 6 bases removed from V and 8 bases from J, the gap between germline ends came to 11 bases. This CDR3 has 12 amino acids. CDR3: CASRREVYEQFF. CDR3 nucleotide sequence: TGTGCCAGCAGGAGGGAGGTTTATGAGCAGTTCTTC.

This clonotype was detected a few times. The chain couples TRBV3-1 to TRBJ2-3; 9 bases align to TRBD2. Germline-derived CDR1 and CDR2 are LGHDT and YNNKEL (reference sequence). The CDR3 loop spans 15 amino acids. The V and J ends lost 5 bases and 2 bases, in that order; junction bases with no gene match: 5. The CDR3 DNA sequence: TGTGCCAGCAGCGGACGACTAGCGGACACAGATACGCAGTATTTT. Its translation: CASSGRLADTDTQYF.

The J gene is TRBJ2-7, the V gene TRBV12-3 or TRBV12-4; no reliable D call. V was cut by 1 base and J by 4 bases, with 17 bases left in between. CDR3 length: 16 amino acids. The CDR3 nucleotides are TGTGCCAGCAGTTTAGGCCATCAACCTAACAGTTACGAGCAGTACTTC. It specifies CASSLGHQPNSYEQYF.

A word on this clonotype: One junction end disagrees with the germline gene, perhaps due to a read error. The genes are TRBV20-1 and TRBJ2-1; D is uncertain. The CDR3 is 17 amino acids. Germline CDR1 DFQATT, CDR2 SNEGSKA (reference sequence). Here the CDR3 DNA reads TGCTGTGCTAGAAATATCGAAGGCCTTTCCTCCTACAATGAGCAGTTCTTC. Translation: CCARNIEGLSSYNEQFF.

CDR3 sequence (DNA): TGTGCCAGCAGTTCAGCGGGAGTCACAGATACGCAGTATTTT. As protein: CASSSAGVTDTQYF. The rearrangement links TRBV28 to TRBJ2-3; 8 bases line up with TRBD2. Trimming cost V 4 bases and J 2 bases; bases outside gene matches: 2. Germline CDR1 and CDR2: MDHEN and SYDVKM. The CDR3 contains 14 residues.

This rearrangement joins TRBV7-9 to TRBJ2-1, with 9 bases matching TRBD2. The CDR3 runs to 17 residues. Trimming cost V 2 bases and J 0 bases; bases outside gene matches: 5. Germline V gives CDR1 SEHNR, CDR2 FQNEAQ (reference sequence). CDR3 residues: CASSLRRREGSYNEQFF. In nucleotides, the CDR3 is TGTGCCAGCAGCTTAAGGCGGCGGGAGGGCTCCTACAATGAGCAGTTCTTC.

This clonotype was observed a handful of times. In nucleotides, the CDR3 is TGTGCCAGCAGCTTAGCCGGTAGTAGCGAGCAGTTCTTC. Amino acid sequence: CASSLAGSSEQFF. V gene TRBV7-9 combines with J gene TRBJ2-1; D is unresolved. CDR3 length equals 13 residues. The germline V gene has CDR1 SEHNR and CDR2 FQNEAQ (reference sequence). V lost 0 bases and J 10 bases, leaving 10 bases between the germline ends.

As DNA, the CDR3 is TGTGCCAGCAGCCCCTTATCGTGGTACCAAGAGACCCAGTACTTC. Protein product: CASSPLSWYQETQYF. This chain uses TRBV11-2 with TRBJ2-5; D gene uncertain. Germline V gene data show CDR1 as SGHAT and CDR2 as FQNNGV. The CDR3 totals 15 residues. V lost 5 bases to trimming and J lost 0 bases, with 13 bases between them. The full variable domain, completed using reference TRBV11-2 and TRBJ2-5, is EAGVAQSPRYKIIEKRQSVAFWCNPISGHATLYWYQQILGQGPKLLIQFQNNGVVDDSQLPKDRFSAERLKGVDSTLKIQPAKLEDSAVYLCASSPLSWYQETQYFGPGTRLLVL.

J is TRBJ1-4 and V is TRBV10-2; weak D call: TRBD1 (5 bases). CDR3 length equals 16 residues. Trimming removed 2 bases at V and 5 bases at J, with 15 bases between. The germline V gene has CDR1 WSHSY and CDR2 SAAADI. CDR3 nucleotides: TGCGCCAGCAGTGAGATTATGGGGCGATGGAATGAAAAACTGTTTTTT. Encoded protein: CASSEIMGRWNEKLFF.

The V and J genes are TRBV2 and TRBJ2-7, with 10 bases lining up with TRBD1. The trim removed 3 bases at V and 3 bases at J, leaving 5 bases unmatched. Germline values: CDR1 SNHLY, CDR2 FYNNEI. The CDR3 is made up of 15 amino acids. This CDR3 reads CASSERDRGFYEQYF. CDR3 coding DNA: TGTGCCAGCAGTGAGCGGGACAGGGGATTCTACGAGCAGTACTTC. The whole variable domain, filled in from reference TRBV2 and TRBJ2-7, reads EPEVTQTPSHQVTQMGQEVILRCVPISNHLYFYWYRQILGQKVEFLVSFYNNEISEKSEIFDDQFSVERPDGSNFTLKIRSTKLEDSAMYFCASSERDRGFYEQYFGPGTRLTVT.

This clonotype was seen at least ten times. The CDR3 nucleotides are TGTGCCAGCAGTGAGCTAGCGGGGGGTTACAATGAGCAGTTCTTC. Translation gives CASSELAGGYNEQFF. V is TRBV25-1 and J is TRBJ2-1, with TRBD2 identical over 11 bases. The junction had 2 bases not matched to a gene; V was cut back by 3 bases and J by 4 bases. Looked up from germline, CDR1 is MGHDK and CDR2 is SYGVNS. This CDR3 has 15 residues.

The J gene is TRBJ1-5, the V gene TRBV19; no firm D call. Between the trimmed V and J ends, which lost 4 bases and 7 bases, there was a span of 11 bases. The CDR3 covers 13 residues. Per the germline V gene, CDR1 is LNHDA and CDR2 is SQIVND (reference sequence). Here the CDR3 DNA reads TGTGCCAGTAGTAGGATCCTGGGACAGCCCCAGCATTTT. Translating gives CASSRILGQPQHF.

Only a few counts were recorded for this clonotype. CDR3 amino acids: CASSRRRTADYNEQFF. The CDR3 DNA reads as TGTGCCAGCAGTCGCCGAAGGACAGCAGACTACAATGAGCAGTTCTTC. The chain carries TRBV28 and TRBJ2-1; tentative D call: TRBD1 (6 bases). Trimming took 5 bases from V and 3 from J, leaving 17 bases between them. The CDR3 is made up of 16 amino acids. Germline V gene data show CDR1 as MDHEN and CDR2 as SYDVKM.

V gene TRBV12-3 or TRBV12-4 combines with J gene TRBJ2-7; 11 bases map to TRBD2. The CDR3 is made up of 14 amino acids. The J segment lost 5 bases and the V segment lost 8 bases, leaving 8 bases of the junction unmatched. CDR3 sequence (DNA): TGTGCCAGCGGGCCTAGCGGGAGGAGCCACGAGCAGTACTTC. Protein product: CASGPSGRSHEQYF.

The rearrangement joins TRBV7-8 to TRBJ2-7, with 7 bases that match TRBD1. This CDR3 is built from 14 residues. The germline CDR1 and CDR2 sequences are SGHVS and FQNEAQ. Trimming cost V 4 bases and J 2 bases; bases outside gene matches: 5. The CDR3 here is CASSSNRGPYEQYF. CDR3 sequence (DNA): TGTGCCAGCAGCTCCAACAGGGGCCCCTACGAGCAGTACTTC.

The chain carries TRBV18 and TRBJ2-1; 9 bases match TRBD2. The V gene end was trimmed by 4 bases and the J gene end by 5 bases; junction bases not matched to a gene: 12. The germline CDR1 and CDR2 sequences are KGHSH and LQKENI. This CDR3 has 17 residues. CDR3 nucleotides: TGTGCCAGCTCACACAAGCGGGGGGCCCTCTCGAACAATGAGCAGTTCTTC. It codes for CASSHKRGALSNNEQFF.

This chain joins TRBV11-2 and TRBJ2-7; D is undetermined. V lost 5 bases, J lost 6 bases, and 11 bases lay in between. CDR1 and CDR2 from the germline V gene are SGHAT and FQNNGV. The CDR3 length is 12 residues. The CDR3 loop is CASSVGVAEQYF. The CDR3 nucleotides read TGTGCCAGCAGCGTAGGAGTCGCCGAGCAGTACTTC.

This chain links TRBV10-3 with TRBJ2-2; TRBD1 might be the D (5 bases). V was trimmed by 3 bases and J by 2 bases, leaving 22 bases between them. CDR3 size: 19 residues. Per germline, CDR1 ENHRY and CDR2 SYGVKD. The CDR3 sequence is CAISEGFEVGDLNTGELFF. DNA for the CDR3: TGTGCCATCAGTGAAGGGTTTGAGGTAGGGGATCTAAACACCGGGGAGCTGTTTTTT.

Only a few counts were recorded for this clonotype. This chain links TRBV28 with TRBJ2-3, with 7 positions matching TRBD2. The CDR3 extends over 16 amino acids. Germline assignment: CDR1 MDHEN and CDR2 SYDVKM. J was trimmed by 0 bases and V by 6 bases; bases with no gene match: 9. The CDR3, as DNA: TGTGCCAGCAGAAAAAAACTAGCGAAAAGCACAGATACGCAGTATTTT. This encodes CASRKKLAKSTDTQYF.

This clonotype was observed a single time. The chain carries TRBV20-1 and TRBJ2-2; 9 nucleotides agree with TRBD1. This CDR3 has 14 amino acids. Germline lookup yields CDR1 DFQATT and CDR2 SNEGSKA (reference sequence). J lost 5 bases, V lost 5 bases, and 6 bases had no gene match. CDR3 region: CSAGGTGRTGELFF. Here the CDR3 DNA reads TGCAGTGCTGGGGGGACAGGGCGGACCGGGGAGCTGTTTTTT.

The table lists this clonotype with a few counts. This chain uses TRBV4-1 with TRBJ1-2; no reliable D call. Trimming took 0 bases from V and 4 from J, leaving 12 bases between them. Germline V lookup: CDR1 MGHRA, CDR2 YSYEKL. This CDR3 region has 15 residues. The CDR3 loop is CASSQDQRRTYGYTF. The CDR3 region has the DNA TGCGCCAGCAGCCAAGATCAGAGACGGACCTATGGCTACACCTTC.

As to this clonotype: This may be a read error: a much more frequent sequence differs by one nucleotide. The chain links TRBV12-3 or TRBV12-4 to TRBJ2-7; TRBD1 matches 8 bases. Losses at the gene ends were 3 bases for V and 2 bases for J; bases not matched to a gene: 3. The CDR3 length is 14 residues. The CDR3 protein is CASSFGRGPYEQYF. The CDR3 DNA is TGTGCCAGCAGTTTCGGCAGGGGGCCCTACGAGCAGTACTTC.

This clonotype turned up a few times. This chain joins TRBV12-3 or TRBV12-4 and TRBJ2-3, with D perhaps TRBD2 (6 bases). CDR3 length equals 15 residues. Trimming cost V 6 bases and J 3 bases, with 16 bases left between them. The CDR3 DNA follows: TGTGCCAGCAGACAACTGGGACTTCCTACAGATACGCAGTATTTT. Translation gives CASRQLGLPTDTQYF.

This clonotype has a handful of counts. The CDR3 bases are TGTGCCAGCAGTTTATCTTTAACAGGCAATCAGCCCCAGCATTTT. Amino acids: CASSLSLTGNQPQHF. V usage is TRBV12-3 or TRBV12-4 and J usage is TRBJ1-5; D call uncertain. The CDR3 covers 15 residues. V was pared by 2 bases and J by 2 bases, with 10 bases between.

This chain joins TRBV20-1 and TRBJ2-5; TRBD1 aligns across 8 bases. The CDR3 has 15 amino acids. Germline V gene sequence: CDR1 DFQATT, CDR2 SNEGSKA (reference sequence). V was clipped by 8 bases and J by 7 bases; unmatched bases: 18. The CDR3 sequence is CSTLENGQGAGTQYF. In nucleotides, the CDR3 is TGCAGTACCCTAGAGAACGGGCAGGGGGCTGGGACCCAGTACTTC.

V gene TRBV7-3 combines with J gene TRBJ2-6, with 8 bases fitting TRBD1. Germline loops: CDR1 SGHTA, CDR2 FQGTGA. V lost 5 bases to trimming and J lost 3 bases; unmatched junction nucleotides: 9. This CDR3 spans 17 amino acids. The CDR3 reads CASSQRTGTRGANVLTF. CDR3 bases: TGTGCCAGCAGCCAACGGACAGGGACCCGTGGGGCCAACGTCCTGACTTTC.

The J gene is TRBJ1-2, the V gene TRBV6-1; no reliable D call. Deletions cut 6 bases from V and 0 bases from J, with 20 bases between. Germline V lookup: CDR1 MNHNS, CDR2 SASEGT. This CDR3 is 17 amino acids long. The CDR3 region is CASRPLVSERANYGYTF. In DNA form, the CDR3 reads TGTGCCAGCAGGCCCCTGGTGTCAGAGCGAGCTAACTATGGCTACACCTTC.